The 26 T cell receptor beta chains in this list originate from one sample, sequenced in a study of glioma-infiltrating T cells after dendritic cell vaccination. Sequencing was performed with immunoSEQ multiplex PCR; in TCRdb, only in-frame clones are kept and a portion is missing. The sample yields over 75,000 clones, about 81% seen once. This sample's time point: after dendritic cell vaccination, including at tumor progression/relapse. Sequenced here: blood, sampled after dendritic cell vaccination. The receptors stem from a human donor with glioblastoma.

The CDR3 protein is CASSLTGSDQPQHF. CDR3 nucleotides: TGTGCCAGCAGTTTAACAGGGAGCGATCAGCCCCAGCATTTT. This chain joins TRBV28 and TRBJ1-5, with D perhaps matching TRBD1 (6 bases). Deletions cut 2 bases from V and 5 bases from J, with 10 bases between. The CDR3 loop spans 14 amino acids. Germline CDR1 and CDR2: MDHEN and SYDVKM.

This clone was observed a handful of times. The chain recombines TRBV10-3 with TRBJ2-7, with 10 bases fitting TRBD1. The CDR3 is 15 amino acids. Germline V gene data show CDR1 as ENHRY and CDR2 as SYGVKD. V lost 1 base and J lost 5; bases outside the gene matches: 5. The CDR3: CAISEFGTGVHEQYV. DNA for the CDR3: TGTGCCATCAGTGAGTTTGGGACAGGGGTCCACGAGCAGTACGTC.

The chain joins TRBV6-6 to TRBJ2-7; TRBD1 agrees at 7 bases. J was trimmed by 2 bases and V by 0 bases; bases with no gene match: 7. CDR1 is MNHNY and CDR2 is SVGAGI in the germline V gene (reference sequence). This CDR3 spans 16 amino acids. The CDR3, as DNA: TGTGCCAGCAGTTACTCGATGAACAGGGGCGCCTACGAGCAGTACTTC. This sequence encodes CASSYSMNRGAYEQYF.

The V and J genes are TRBV19 and TRBJ2-1, with 12 bases lining up with TRBD2. The CDR3 extends over 15 amino acids. CDR1 and CDR2 (germline): LNHDA, SQIVND (reference sequence). The V gene end was trimmed by 6 bases and the J gene end by 7 bases; junction bases not matched to a gene: 7. CDR3 in amino acids: CASSPSGRAGNEQFF. The CDR3, as DNA: TGTGCCAGTAGCCCTAGCGGGAGGGCCGGAAATGAGCAGTTCTTC.

The V call is TRBV5-1, the J call TRBJ2-1; 7 bases fit TRBD2. The V gene's germline CDR1 is SGHRS and CDR2 YFSETQ. The CDR3 runs to 14 residues. With 4 bases clipped from V and 9 bases from J, the junction kept 10 bases outside the gene matches. CDR3 sequence: CASSLAAGASEQFF. CDR3 nucleotide sequence: TGCGCCAGCAGCCTCGCGGCGGGAGCCAGTGAGCAGTTCTTC.

The rearrangement uses TRBV4-1 and TRBJ1-2, with 7 positions matching TRBD1. The CDR3 has 18 residues. V shed 1 base and J 1 base; nucleotides not matched to a gene: 12. Per the germline V gene, CDR1 is MGHRA and CDR2 is YSYEKL. The CDR3: CASSQGGQGTDNNYGYTF. In DNA, the CDR3 is TGCGCCAGCAGCCAAGGAGGACAAGGGACAGATAATAACTATGGCTACACCTTC.

This clone has only a few counts. J is TRBJ2-7 and V is TRBV5-4; no definite D call. Trimming shortened V by 5 bases and J by 4 bases, and 7 bases separated the two germline ends. The CDR3 contains 11 residues. CDR1 is SGHNT and CDR2 is YYREEE in the germline V gene (reference sequence). The CDR3 loop reads CASSSLYEQYF. CDR3 nucleotides: TGTGCCAGCAGTTCCTTATACGAGCAGTACTTC.

The chain combines TRBV7-9 with TRBJ2-1; 13 nucleotides align to TRBD2. The junction had 4 bases not matched to a gene; V was cut back by 1 base and J by 7 bases. The CDR3 totals 16 residues. Germline CDR1 is SEHNR and CDR2 is FQNEAQ (reference sequence). As DNA, the CDR3 is TGTGCCAGCAGCTTAGGTGCGGGACTAGCGGGAAATGAGCAGTTCTTC. It specifies CASSLGAGLAGNEQFF.

A few counts support this clone. The chain employs TRBV27 and TRBJ2-7; the match to TRBD1 covers 9 bases. Germline-derived CDR1 and CDR2 are MNHEY and SMNVEV (reference sequence). Trimming took 6 bases from V and 2 from J; bases not matched to a gene: 5. The CDR3 loop spans 14 amino acids. The CDR3 DNA reads as TGTGCCAGCAGACCCCGGACAGGGGCCTACGAGCAGTACGTC. It codes for CASRPRTGAYEQYV.

J is TRBJ1-3 and V is TRBV2, with TRBD1 matching 8 bases. Trimming took 6 bases from V and 4 from J; bases not matched to a gene: 5. The CDR3 runs to 14 residues. Germline V gives CDR1 SNHLY, CDR2 FYNNEI. CDR3 loop: CASRGTGLGNTIYF. DNA for the CDR3: TGTGCCAGCAGGGGGACAGGTTTGGGAAACACCATATATTTT. The variable domain in full, with the rest retrieved from reference TRBV2 and TRBJ1-3, is EPEVTQTPSHQVTQMGQEVILRCVPISNHLYFYWYRQILGQKVEFLVSFYNNEISEKSEIFDDQFSVERPDGSNFTLKIRSTKLEDSAMYFCASRGTGLGNTIYFGEGSWLTVV.

The chain combines TRBV5-8 with TRBJ2-3; TRBD1 agrees at 9 bases. There are 18 residues in the CDR3. Germline values: CDR1 SGHTS, CDR2 YDEGEE. V trimming: 1 base; J trimming: 4 bases; junction bases outside the gene matches: 13. The CDR3 DNA reads as TGTGCCAGCAGCTTGAGACAGCGCATGACAGGGGGAGCAGATACGCAGTATTTT. It specifies CASSLRQRMTGGADTQYF.

The gene calls are TRBV5-1 and TRBJ1-5, with TRBD1 matching over 8 bases. The germline gives CDR1 SGHRS, CDR2 YFSETQ. CDR3 length: 15 amino acids. After removal of 0 bases from V and 4 bases from J, the junction contained 3 bases not matched to a gene. The DNA of the CDR3 is TGCGCCAGCAGCTTGGGGGACAGGCAGAATCAGCCCCAGCATTTT. Amino acids: CASSLGDRQNQPQHF. Full variable domain (missing parts from reference TRBV5-1 and TRBJ1-5): KAGVTQTPRYLIKTRGQQVTLSCSPISGHRSVSWYQQTPGQGLQFLFEYFSETQRNKGNFPGRFSGRQFSNSRSEMNVSTLELGDSALYLCASSLGDRQNQPQHFGDGTRLSIL.

There are a few counts of this clone. V gene TRBV10-3 combines with J gene TRBJ1-5, with 12 nucleotides matching TRBD1. This CDR3 contains 15 residues. V dropped 5 bases and J dropped 6; count of bases not matched to a gene: 5. Per the germline V gene, CDR1 is ENHRY and CDR2 is SYGVKD. CDR3 sequence reads: CAISPGTGGGQPQHF. The CDR3, as DNA: TGTGCCATCAGTCCCGGGACAGGGGGCGGTCAGCCCCAGCATTTT.

This CDR3 reads CAWSRQGAPNYGYTF. CDR3 coding DNA: TGTGCCTGGAGTAGACAGGGGGCTCCTAACTATGGCTACACCTTC. The rearrangement uses TRBV30 and TRBJ1-2; 10 nucleotides line up with TRBD1. The CDR3 loop spans 15 amino acids. CDR1 GTSNPN and CDR2 SVGIG come from the germline V gene (reference sequence). V trimming: 2 bases; J trimming: 0 bases; junction bases outside the gene matches: 3. The full variable domain, with the rest looked up from reference TRBV30 and TRBJ1-2, is SQTIHQWPATLVQPVGSPLSLECTVEGTSNPNLYWYRQAAGRGLQLLFYSVGIGQISSEVPQNLSASRPQDRQFILSSKKLLLSDSGFYLCAWSRQGAPNYGYTFGSGTRLTVV.

V gene TRBV6-1 combines with J gene TRBJ2-7; TRBD2 matches 9 bases. Germline values: CDR1 MNHNS, CDR2 SASEGT. Unmatched junction bases numbered 6, after V lost 6 bases and J lost 3 bases. The CDR3 consists of 14 residues. CDR3 nucleotides: TGTGCCAGCAGGCCCGGGACTAGCTACTACGAGCAGTACGTC. This translates into CASRPGTSYYEQYV.

This CDR3 reads CASSPASGGNTEAFF. The CDR3 DNA reads as TGCGCCAGCTCCCCGGCCAGTGGCGGGAACACTGAAGCTTTCTTT. This chain uses TRBV5-1 with TRBJ1-1; D is unclear. This CDR3 spans 15 amino acids. The germline V gene encodes CDR1 SGHRS and CDR2 YFSETQ. Trimming pared 7 bases from V and 1 base from J, leaving 17 bases between.

This clone was counted a single time. The chain recombines TRBV5-1 with TRBJ2-1, with TRBD1 identical over 8 bases. With 6 bases clipped from V and 7 bases from J, the junction kept 9 bases outside the gene matches. Germline V CDR1 and CDR2: SGHRS, YFSETQ. The CDR3 covers 14 residues. CDR3 region: CASNDQGARNEQFF. In DNA, the CDR3 is TGCGCCAGCAACGACCAGGGGGCTCGGAATGAGCAGTTCTTC.

In its sample, this clone was seen a few times. The chain is built from TRBV2 and TRBJ2-2; 7 positions agree with TRBD2. This CDR3 contains 16 residues. V shed 5 bases, J shed 1 base, and the junction held 7 bases outside the gene matches. Germline loops: CDR1 SNHLY, CDR2 FYNNEI. Here the CDR3 DNA reads TGTGCCAGCAGTATCCAGGGAGGGAGGAACACCGGGGAGCTGTTTTTT. Protein: CASSIQGGRNTGELFF.

The V and J genes are TRBV6-1 and TRBJ2-7; weak D call: TRBD2 (6 bases). V was clipped by 5 bases and J by 2 bases, with 10 bases between them. Germline V lookup: CDR1 MNHNS, CDR2 SASEGT. The CDR3 runs to 13 residues. The CDR3 sequence is CASSPQRAYEQYV. The CDR3 DNA reads TGTGCCAGCAGTCCCCAGCGGGCCTACGAGCAGTACGTC.

This clone was detected only a few times. The chain carries TRBV2 and TRBJ2-7; possible D gene TRBD1, 6 bases. V lost 1 base, J lost 6 bases, and 10 bases lay in between. Germline V gene lookup returns CDR1 SNHLY and CDR2 FYNNEI. There are 13 residues in the CDR3. The CDR3 sequence is CASSEGTALEQYF. The CDR3 coding sequence is TGTGCCAGCAGTGAAGGGACAGCCCTCGAGCAGTACTTC. The whole variable domain, filled in from reference TRBV2 and TRBJ2-7, reads EPEVTQTPSHQVTQMGQEVILRCVPISNHLYFYWYRQILGQKVEFLVSFYNNEISEKSEIFDDQFSVERPDGSNFTLKIRSTKLEDSAMYFCASSEGTALEQYFGPGTRLTVT.

The chain has TRBV6-5 and TRBJ2-7, with a weak D call TRBD1 (5 bases). This CDR3 has 12 residues. Per germline, CDR1 MNHEY and CDR2 SVGAGI. Trimming removed 5 bases at V and 2 bases at J, with 7 bases between. CDR3 loop: CASSVGAYEQYV. The CDR3 DNA is TGTGCCAGCAGTGTAGGGGCCTACGAGCAGTACGTC.

This rearrangement joins TRBV11-2 to TRBJ2-7; no firm D call. This CDR3 comprises 11 residues. V gave up 8 bases and J gave up 4 bases, with 9 bases separating them. The germline V gene encodes CDR1 SGHAT and CDR2 FQNNGV. The CDR3 region has the DNA TGTGCCAGCCTACAGTGGTACGAGCAGTACTTC. It encodes CASLQWYEQYF.

The chain combines TRBV5-1 with TRBJ1-1; 11 positions match TRBD1. The germline gives CDR1 SGHRS, CDR2 YFSETQ. This CDR3 is built from 15 residues. V lost 0 bases to trimming and J lost 7 bases; unmatched junction nucleotides: 5. This chain's CDR3 is CASSLVSGQGGEAFF. The CDR3 region has the DNA TGCGCCAGCAGCTTGGTGTCGGGACAGGGGGGTGAAGCTTTCTTT.

The rearrangement joins TRBV6-1 to TRBJ2-1; tentatively, D is TRBD1 (5 bases). Germline loops: CDR1 MNHNS, CDR2 SASEGT. The CDR3 is 15 amino acids. Between the trimmed V and J ends, which lost 6 bases and 4 bases, there was a span of 16 bases. The CDR3 sequence: CASSSPTASYNEQFF. The CDR3 region has the DNA TGTGCCAGCAGCAGTCCGACAGCCTCGTACAATGAGCAGTTCTTC.

In its sample, this clone was seen once. This chain connects TRBV7-9 to TRBJ2-3; 9 nucleotides agree with TRBD1. CDR1 is SEHNR, CDR2 FQNEAQ, per germline (reference sequence). J lost 6 bases, V lost 5 bases, and 6 bases had no gene match. The CDR3 length is 14 residues. The CDR3 reads CASSRDRVGDTQYF. The CDR3 DNA is TGTGCCAGCAGCCGGGACAGGGTCGGGGATACGCAGTATTTT.

The chain recombines TRBV6-1 with TRBJ1-1, with TRBD1 identical over 8 bases. The trim removed 5 bases at V and 5 bases at J, leaving 4 bases unmatched. Germline CDR1 reads MNHNS; CDR2 reads SASEGT. This CDR3 has 13 amino acids. The CDR3 protein is CASSTTGGTEAFF. In DNA, the CDR3 is TGTGCCAGCAGTACTACAGGGGGAACTGAAGCTTTCTTT.